The following is a T cell receptor beta chain sequence with its context. As yet, its antigen is unknown. The sample comes from a study of cytomegalovirus exposure and HLA in healthy donors. At the level of the study: Early on, a data release was issued that held roughly 86 million unique TCRs from HLA-typed donors. Study findings and constraints: Across donors, presence/absence analyses took sequencing depth to be roughly uniform.

PCR employed 60 Vbeta and 13 Jbeta primers. Sequencing used immunoSEQ multiplex PCR; TCRdb keeps in-frame clones, though not all of them. The table includes about 150,000 clones, 60% to 85% detected once. This CDR3 has 18 amino acids. Germline CDR1 SGHAT, CDR2 FQNNGV. With 1 base clipped from V and 5 bases from J, the junction kept 13 bases outside the gene matches. The sample was PBMCs. The chain links TRBV11-2 to TRBJ2-5, with 10 positions matching TRBD1. The source is a man in his forties in good health and CMV-seropositive. Written as DNA, the CDR3 is TGTGCCAGCAGCTTAGGAGGATTCGACAGGGGGCGAGTCGAGACCCAGTACTTC. Translating it yields CASSLGGFDRGRVETQYF.